The clone carrying this T cell receptor beta chain was detected a few times. The antigen is not known. TCRdb ran MiXCR on the RT-PCR reads and lists one entry per CDR3 protein. The data contain 860,000 or so distinct CDR3 sequences, approximately 21% of them seen just once; the ten biggest clones take up roughly a tenth. The sample originates from a study of response to subunit inactivated influenza vaccine. Study-wide points: Few new T cells, the authors suggested, are recruited by each seasonal influenza vaccination.

This clonotype was obtained from a man aged 50 to 60 who received an inactivated influenza vaccine. The specimen comprised PBMCs from blood, sampled more than 4 days after vaccination.

CDR3 bases: TGTGCCAGCAGCGTAGAAGGGGTCGGCAATCAGCCCCAGCATTTT. This sequence encodes CASSVEGVGNQPQHF. The rearrangement uses TRBV9 and TRBJ1-5; the D gene is possibly TRBD1 (5 bases). V was trimmed by 0 bases and J by 2 bases, leaving 9 bases between them. Germline CDR1 SGDLS, CDR2 YYNGEE. The CDR3 is 15 amino acids.